The next 9 T cell receptor beta chains were all read from a single sample in a study of CD8 T cells in ankylosing spondylitis. TCRdb analysed the 5' RACE reads with MiXCR anew, one entry per CDR3 protein. The sample consists of 350,000 to 400,000 distinct CDR3 sequences, 20% of them appearing once. Sequencing was performed on blood, either unsorted or a sorted T cell fraction (not recorded which). The source is a male donor with ankylosing spondylitis or in good health (not recorded which).

The J gene is TRBJ2-1, the V gene TRBV29-1; tentative D call: TRBD1 (5 bases). V was shortened by 0 bases and J by 11 bases, with 20 bases between the two germline ends. Per the germline V gene, CDR1 is SQVTM and CDR2 is ANQGSEA. This CDR3 is built from 15 residues. This CDR3 reads CSVEDPTNRGNKQFF. As DNA, the CDR3 is TGCAGCGTTGAAGATCCAACAAATAGGGGAAATAAGCAGTTCTTC.

The chain links TRBV5-1 to TRBJ2-3; D unresolved. Trimming stripped 6 bases from V and 4 bases from J, with 18 bases between. The CDR3 spans 15 residues. Germline CDR1 SGHRS, CDR2 YFSETQ. Here the CDR3 reads CASTISAAGADTQYF. The DNA for the CDR3 is TGCGCCAGCACCATATCGGCTGCTGGCGCAGATACGCAGTATTTT.

In its sample, this clonotype was seen a few times. This sequence joins TRBV5-1 and TRBJ2-1; D may be TRBD2 (5 bases). Trimming cost V 0 bases and J 2 bases, with 9 bases left between them. The length of the CDR3 is 15 residues. Germline V CDR1 and CDR2: SGHRS, YFSETQ. In DNA, the CDR3 is TGCGCCAGCAGCTTGGCCTACGGGGCCTACAATGAGCAGTTCTTC. This codes for CASSLAYGAYNEQFF.

The gene calls are TRBV27 and TRBJ2-3, with D possibly being TRBD2 (6 bases). Germline lookup yields CDR1 MNHEY and CDR2 SMNVEV (reference sequence). The germline V and J ends were trimmed by 1 base and 5 bases, with 16 bases remaining between them. The CDR3 runs to 16 residues. CDR3 amino acids: CASSLFDGTGGDTQYF. CDR3 nucleotides: TGTGCCAGCAGTTTATTCGACGGGACTGGGGGAGATACGCAGTATTTT.

In this sample, this clonotype turned up a few times. The chain employs TRBV25-1 and TRBJ2-4; D is unresolved. The CDR3 extends over 15 amino acids. The germline CDR1 and CDR2 sequences are MGHDK and SYGVNS. V dropped 6 bases and J dropped 7 bases, with 19 bases sitting between them. The chain's CDR3 is CASRGKGIRGNIQYF. The DNA of the CDR3 is TGTGCCAGCAGGGGGAAAGGTATCCGTGGTAACATTCAGTACTTC. Full variable domain (rest looked up from reference TRBV25-1 and TRBJ2-4): EADIYQTPRYLVIGTGKKITLECSQTMGHDKMYWYQQDPGMELHLIHYSYGVNSTEKGDLSSESTVSRIRTEHFPLTLESARPSHTSQYLCASRGKGIRGNIQYFGAGTRLSVL.

The chain uses TRBV4-1 and TRBJ2-5; D not resolved. The germline gives CDR1 MGHRA, CDR2 YSYEKL. Trimming took 5 bases from V and 4 from J, leaving 8 bases between them. The CDR3 spans 12 residues. CDR3 DNA: TGCGCCAGCAGCGGTTTTCGAGAGACCCAGTACTTC. It translates to CASSGFRETQYF.

Regarding this clonotype: Because the CDR3's place on the DNA is in doubt, the DNA is left out and the CDR3 is given as listed by TCRdb. This sequence joins TRBV5-6 and TRBJ2-7; the tabulated D call, TRBD1, remains unverified against the DNA. The CDR3 region is 14 residues in length, termini included. CDR1 is SGHDT and CDR2 is YYEEEE in the germline V gene. The CDR3 sequence is CASSLFFGDQGQYF.

The J gene is TRBJ2-3, the V gene TRBV13; D is undetermined. Germline V CDR1 and CDR2: PRHDT, FYEKMQ (reference sequence). The CDR3 sequence is 13 residues long. The V gene lost 4 bases and the J gene lost 4 bases, with 9 bases spanning the gap. The CDR3 here is CASSSGSADTQYF. The CDR3 coding sequence is TGTGCCAGCAGCTCGGGCAGTGCAGATACGCAGTATTTT.

This clonotype was seen more than once but under ten times. The rearrangement joins TRBV20-1 to TRBJ2-5; 8 bases agree with TRBD1. The CDR3 runs 14 residues. The V and J ends lost 0 bases and 4 bases, in that order; junction bases with no gene match: 4. Germline V lookup: CDR1 DFQATT, CDR2 SNEGSKA (reference sequence). The CDR3, as DNA: TGCAGTGCTAGAGATGGGCAGGGGGCAGAGACCCAGTACTTC. As protein: CSARDGQGAETQYF.